The 28 T cell receptor beta chains below were found in one sample sequenced in a study of blood T cell repertoires in COVID-19. The repertoire was sequenced with immunoSEQ multiplex PCR; TCRdb's copy has only in-frame clones and lacks some. The table has about 110,000 clones, 80% to 90% seen once. Sequencing was performed on peripheral blood. Every receptor here comes from a woman older than 75 with acute or convalescent COVID-19.

The chain uses TRBV11-3 and TRBJ2-5; 11 nucleotides align to TRBD2. This CDR3 has 16 residues. Germline lookup yields CDR1 SGHNT and CDR2 YENEEA. V shed 1 base and J 5 bases; nucleotides not matched to a gene: 6. The CDR3 is CASSLGLAGIPETQYF. The CDR3 DNA follows: TGTGCCAGCAGCTTAGGACTAGCGGGGATCCCGGAGACCCAGTACTTC. The full variable domain, with the rest looked up from reference TRBV11-3 and TRBJ2-5, is EAGVVQSPRYKIIEKKQPVAFWCNPISGHNTLYWYLQNLGQGPELLIRYENEEAVDDSQLPKDRFSAERLKGVDSTLKIQPAELGDSAVYLCASSLGLAGIPETQYFGPGTRLLVL.

The chain uses TRBV29-1 and TRBJ2-3; 11 bases fit TRBD1. Per germline, CDR1 SQVTM and CDR2 ANQGSEA. Trimming took 7 bases from V and 4 from J; bases not matched to a gene: 1. The CDR3 extends over 12 amino acids. CDR3 amino acids: CSGTGGPDTQYF. The CDR3 region has the DNA TGCAGCGGGACAGGGGGCCCAGATACGCAGTATTTT.

V and J are TRBV7-9 and TRBJ2-2; 11 bases are shared with TRBD1. This CDR3 comprises 15 residues. Trimming removed 5 bases from V and 6 bases from J; junction bases left unmatched: 5. The germline CDR1 and CDR2 sequences are SEHNR and FQNEAQ (reference sequence). CDR3 region: CASSPGTGGPGELFF. CDR3 coding DNA: TGTGCCAGCAGCCCCGGGACAGGGGGACCCGGGGAGCTGTTTTTT. The complete variable domain, with remaining parts taken from reference TRBV7-9 and TRBJ2-2, reads DTGVSQNPRHKITKRGQNVTFRCDPISEHNRLYWYRQTLGQGPEFLTYFQNEAQLEKSRLLSDRFSAERPKGSFSTLEIQRTEQGDSAMYLCASSPGTGGPGELFFGEGSRLTVL.

The chain links TRBV7-2 to TRBJ1-1; 8 bases align to TRBD1. CDR1 is SGHTA and CDR2 is FQGNSA in the germline V gene. The CDR3 spans 16 residues. V was clipped by 5 bases and J by 2 bases; unmatched bases: 10. CDR3 sequence: CASSLGTGGGNTEAFF. CDR3 DNA: TGTGCCAGCAGCCTAGGGACAGGTGGCGGAAACACTGAAGCTTTCTTT.

The rearrangement joins TRBV7-6 to TRBJ1-2; TRBD1 is a possible D gene (5 bases). Germline V gene data show CDR1 as SGHVS and CDR2 as FNYEAQ. V was cut by 5 bases and J by 5 bases, with 6 bases left in between. The CDR3 extends over 11 amino acids. DNA for the CDR3: TGTGCCAGCAGCCCAGGGTATGGCTACACCTTC. This encodes CASSPGYGYTF. Variable domain in full (rest from reference TRBV7-6 and TRBJ1-2): GAGVSQSPRYKVTKRGQDVALRCDPISGHVSLYWYRQALGQGPEFLTYFNYEAQQDKSGLPNDRFSAERPEGSISTLTIQRTEQRDSAMYRCASSPGYGYTFGSGTRLTVV.

The chain is built from TRBV5-1 and TRBJ1-2; 8 bases are shared with TRBD1. The CDR3 length is 17 residues. The germline gives CDR1 SGHRS, CDR2 YFSETQ. V was clipped by 4 bases and J by 2 bases; unmatched bases: 13. As DNA, the CDR3 is TGCGCCAGCAGCCCGAAGGGGCAGGGGGCATCCAACTATGGCTACACCTTC. Protein product: CASSPKGQGASNYGYTF.

The chain has TRBV2 and TRBJ1-1; D is uncertain. The CDR3 consists of 15 residues. Trimming left V 6 bases short and J 0 bases short, with 14 bases between. The germline V gene encodes CDR1 SNHLY and CDR2 FYNNEI. CDR3 residues: CASRVGELMNTEAFF. DNA for the CDR3: TGTGCCAGCAGAGTCGGAGAACTGATGAACACTGAAGCTTTCTTT.

The CDR3 bases are TGCGCCAGCAGCATCGGTCTGGGACAGGGGAACACTGAAGCTTTCTTT. This translates into CASSIGLGQGNTEAFF. The genes are TRBV5-1 and TRBJ1-1; TRBD1 aligns across 9 bases. V was pared by 4 bases and J by 1 base, with 8 bases of the junction left unmatched. The germline gives CDR1 SGHRS, CDR2 YFSETQ. The CDR3 has 16 amino acids.

This sequence joins TRBV5-1 and TRBJ2-5, with a possible D match to TRBD2 (6 bases). This CDR3 has 15 residues. The germline CDR1 and CDR2 sequences are SGHRS and YFSETQ. V was trimmed by 3 bases and J by 5 bases, leaving 17 bases between them. In nucleotides, the CDR3 is TGCGCCAGCAGCTCTGGGGCGGGAATAAGCGAGACCCAGTACTTC. Its translation is CASSSGAGISETQYF.

The J gene is TRBJ2-5, the V gene TRBV2; a weak D match, TRBD1 (6 bases). There are 14 residues in the CDR3. V was clipped by 7 bases and J by 5 bases, with 17 bases between them. Looked up from germline, CDR1 is SNHLY and CDR2 is FYNNEI. CDR3 in DNA: TGTGCCAGCAAATTCAGGGGACCGCGGGAGACCCAGTACTTC. Amino acids: CASKFRGPRETQYF.

V usage is TRBV15 and J usage is TRBJ2-3; D is perhaps TRBD2 (6 bases). Trimming removed 1 base from V and 3 bases from J, with 8 bases in between. CDR1 LNHNV and CDR2 YYDKDF come from the germline V gene (reference sequence). CDR3 length: 14 residues. Here the CDR3 reads CATSRVGGTDTQYF. The CDR3 nucleotides read TGTGCCACCAGCAGAGTTGGGGGGACAGATACGCAGTATTTT.

The chain is built from TRBV18 and TRBJ2-3; 13 positions agree with TRBD2. With 4 bases clipped from V and 1 base from J, the junction kept 5 bases outside the gene matches. The CDR3 covers 17 residues. Germline V CDR1 and CDR2: KGHSH, LQKENI. The CDR3 protein is CASSLGTSGVGTDTQYF. CDR3 nucleotides: TGTGCCAGCTCACTCGGGACTAGCGGGGTTGGCACAGATACGCAGTATTTT. The whole variable domain, remainder taken from reference TRBV18 and TRBJ2-3, is NAGVMQNPRHLVRRRGQEARLRCSPMKGHSHVYWYRQLPEEGLKFMVYLQKENIIDESGMPKERFSAEFPKEGPSILRIQQVVRGDSAAYFCASSLGTSGVGTDTQYFGPGTRLTVL.

The V gene is TRBV7-6, the J gene TRBJ2-7, with 10 bases fitting TRBD1. Germline CDR1 and CDR2: SGHVS and FNYEAQ. Germline trimming cut 5 bases from V and 9 bases from J; bases unmatched to any gene: 10. CDR3 length: 14 residues. CDR3 sequence (DNA): TGTGCCAGCAGCCGGAGGACAGGGGGGGGAGTGCAGTACTTC. This translates into CASSRRTGGGVQYF.

J is TRBJ1-4 and V is TRBV11-2, with D unclear. The CDR3 spans 13 residues. With 0 bases removed from V and 11 bases from J, the gap between germline ends came to 10 bases. Germline values: CDR1 SGHAT, CDR2 FQNNGV. The CDR3 loop is CASSLEMGRKLFF. In nucleotides, the CDR3 is TGTGCCAGCAGCTTAGAAATGGGGAGGAAACTGTTTTTT. The complete variable domain, with remaining parts taken from reference TRBV11-2 and TRBJ1-4, reads EAGVAQSPRYKIIEKRQSVAFWCNPISGHATLYWYQQILGQGPKLLIQFQNNGVVDDSQLPKDRFSAERLKGVDSTLKIQPAKLEDSAVYLCASSLEMGRKLFFGSGTQLSVL.

The chain carries TRBV29-1 and TRBJ1-4; TRBD1 might be the D (5 bases). Trimming stripped 5 bases from V and 7 bases from J, with 14 bases between. The germline V gene encodes CDR1 SQVTM and CDR2 ANQGSEA. The CDR3 has 13 amino acids. The CDR3 spells CSVSPGIGEKLFF. CDR3 nucleotides: TGCAGCGTTTCCCCAGGGATAGGTGAAAAACTGTTTTTT.

The chain couples TRBV21-1 to TRBJ2-1; the table calls TRBD2, which could not be checked here. TRBV21-1 is annotated as a pseudogene. The CDR3 has 18 residues. The CDR3 DNA is TGTGCCAGCAGCAATGATATTATGTTGGGACTAGCGGACAATGAGCAGTTCTTC. Its protein product is CASSNDIMLGLADNEQFF.

The chain links TRBV24-1 to TRBJ1-2; a possible D gene is TRBD1 (5 bases). The CDR3 runs to 12 residues. Germline CDR1 KGHDR, CDR2 SFDVKD. V lost 3 bases to trimming and J lost 8 bases, with 9 bases between them. This chain's CDR3 is CATSDPGGGYTF. CDR3 DNA: TGTGCCACCAGTGATCCCGGGGGGGGCTACACCTTC.

This clone was recorded only once. The chain joins TRBV7-9 to TRBJ2-5; D perhaps matches TRBD1 (6 bases). Trimming removed 4 bases from V and 0 bases from J, with 9 bases in between. Germline assignment: CDR1 SEHNR and CDR2 FQNEAQ (reference sequence). CDR3 size: 14 residues. This CDR3 is CASSWTVNQETQYF. The CDR3 DNA sequence: TGTGCCAGCAGCTGGACAGTTAACCAAGAGACCCAGTACTTC.

The J gene is TRBJ2-6, the V gene TRBV7-8; D not resolved. V gave up 5 bases and J gave up 0 bases, with 5 bases separating them. CDR3 length: 14 residues. From germline, CDR1 is SGHVS and CDR2 FQNEAQ. Here the CDR3 reads CASSPVSGANVLTF. In nucleotides, the CDR3 is TGTGCCAGCAGCCCAGTCTCTGGGGCCAACGTCCTGACTTTC.

The V gene is TRBV29-1, the J gene TRBJ2-1, with TRBD2 matching 7 bases. Germline-derived CDR1 and CDR2 are SQVTM and ANQGSEA. The CDR3 runs 13 residues. V trimming: 7 bases; J trimming: 2 bases; junction bases outside the gene matches: 5. CDR3 loop: CSALGGTYNEQFF. The CDR3 bases are TGCAGCGCCCTGGGAGGGACCTACAATGAGCAGTTCTTC.

This chain links TRBV27 with TRBJ2-1, with TRBD2 matching over 8 bases. Trimming removed 3 bases from V and 3 bases from J; junction bases left unmatched: 4. Germline CDR1 MNHEY, CDR2 SMNVEV (reference sequence). This CDR3 comprises 15 residues. The CDR3 DNA reads TGTGCCAGCAGTTTTTTTACTAGCGGCTACAATGAGCAGTTCTTC. It encodes CASSFFTSGYNEQFF.

This clone was seen only a few times. The sample has other DNA sequences that encode this CDR3 too. The chain links TRBV19 to TRBJ2-3, with D possibly matching TRBD1 (6 bases). The germline CDR1 and CDR2 sequences are LNHDA and SQIVND (reference sequence). V was cut by 6 bases and J by 6 bases, with 7 bases left in between. The CDR3 spans 11 residues. CDR3 region: CASSQGDTQYF. The CDR3 bases are TGTGCCAGTAGCCAGGGGGATACGCAGTATTTT.

The chain employs TRBV5-4 and TRBJ2-1, with TRBD1 identical over 8 bases. V shed 1 base and J 6 bases; nucleotides not matched to a gene: 3. This CDR3 has 14 amino acids. Germline CDR1 is SGHNT and CDR2 is YYREEE (reference sequence). This chain's CDR3 is CASSLRQGINEQFF. The CDR3 region has the DNA TGTGCCAGCAGCTTGAGACAGGGGATCAATGAGCAGTTCTTC. Combining the CDR3 with reference TRBV5-4 and TRBJ2-1 gives the whole variable domain ETGVTQSPTHLIKTRGQQVTLRCSSQSGHNTVSWYQQALGQGPQFIFQYYREEENGRGNFPPRFSGLQFPNYSSELNVNALELDDSALYLCASSLRQGINEQFFGPGTRLTVL.

This clone was recorded only once. This chain links TRBV19 with TRBJ2-7, with a tentative D call TRBD1 (5 bases). V was trimmed by 3 bases and J by 6 bases, leaving 15 bases between them. CDR1 is LNHDA and CDR2 is SQIVND in the germline V gene (reference sequence). The CDR3 sequence is 14 residues long. CDR3 nucleotide sequence: TGTGCCAGTAGTATGGGGCAGGGTCAAGTCGAGCAGTACTTC. Its protein product is CASSMGQGQVEQYF.

The V gene is TRBV7-2, the J gene TRBJ1-2; no reliable D call. CDR3 size: 14 residues. The V gene lost 0 bases and the J gene lost 8 bases, with 13 bases spanning the gap. Germline CDR1 and CDR2: SGHTA and FQGNSA. The CDR3 region has the DNA TGTGCCAGCAGCTTAGCGAGAGGGTTCGGGGGCTACACCTTC. This encodes CASSLARGFGGYTF.

The chain joins TRBV6-5 to TRBJ1-1; D gene uncertain. The CDR3 has 13 amino acids. The V end was cut by 6 bases, the J end by 0 bases, with 8 bases between. Germline V gives CDR1 MNHEY, CDR2 SVGAGI. DNA for the CDR3: TGTGCCAGCAGCACAGAGATGAACACTGAAGCTTTCTTT. As protein: CASSTEMNTEAFF.

This clone was seen only a few times. The rearrangement uses TRBV3-1 (or the pseudogene TRBV3-2) and TRBJ2-1; 12 nucleotides line up with TRBD2. V lost 4 bases, J lost 4 bases, and 2 bases stayed unmatched. Germline CDR1 is LGHDT and CDR2 is YNNKEL (reference sequence). This CDR3 is built from 15 residues. CDR3 residues: CASSLTSGGYNEQFF. CDR3 bases: TGTGCCAGCAGCCTGACTAGCGGGGGATACAATGAGCAGTTCTTC.

This clone was seen a single time. J is TRBJ2-7 and V is TRBV2; 10 nucleotides agree with TRBD1. The CDR3 consists of 15 residues. Losses at the gene ends were 6 bases for V and 3 bases for J; bases not matched to a gene: 8. CDR1 is SNHLY and CDR2 is FYNNEI in the germline V gene. This chain's CDR3 is CASRIPGQGYYEQYF. DNA of the CDR3: TGTGCCAGCAGAATACCGGGACAGGGGTACTACGAGCAGTACTTC.